In this sample, the clone carrying this TCR beta chain turned up a few times. Its antigen is currently unknown. This CDR3 has 14 amino acids. V was clipped by 6 bases and J by 2 bases, with 11 bases between them. CDR1 is LGHNT, CDR2 FRNRAP, per germline. The record originates from a study of beta chain features in type 1 diabetes. About the study: The examined sorted cells totaled fewer than 110,000,000 across samples.

General study findings and limits: TCRB CDR3s were moderately but significantly shorter in Type 1 diabetes patients in all four CD4+ subsets. Patients and controls would share equally any PCR tilt toward shorter templates.

The entirety of the isolated RNA underwent reverse transcription, so expressed TCRB transcripts were sequenced. This table comes from immunoSEQ multiplex PCR, and its TCRdb copy is limited to in-frame clones, with some not included. The sample has 300,000 to 350,000 clones; approximately 10% are singletons. The sample taken for sequencing was central memory CD4+ T cells from blood. V gene TRBV12-5 combines with J gene TRBJ1-5; D is undetermined. The TCR originated in a man aged 25 to 45 with type 1 diabetes. In DNA, the CDR3 is TGTGCTAGTGGCCCTGGGGAGGGCAATCAGCCCCAGCATTTT. Residues: CASGPGEGNQPQHF.